The 5 T cell receptor beta chains presented below share a single source sample, sequenced in a study of identical twins. In TCRdb, the 5' RACE reads were re-called with MiXCR into one record per CDR3 protein. The sample lists around 480,000 distinct CDR3 sequences, approximately 14% occurring once. This same sample was also taken into another study, of yellow fever vaccine responses in identical twins.

Specimen: CD4+ T cells sorted from blood. These receptors originate from a woman younger than 30 in good health.

This clonotype appeared a few times. The V and J genes are TRBV23-1 and TRBJ2-7; possibly TRBD2 for D (5 bases). TRBV23-1 is an ORF; its function is uncertain. Trimming removed 4 bases from V and 3 bases from J, with 28 bases in between. The CDR3 is made up of 19 amino acids. The CDR3 here is CASSPGVDQPRDGIYEQYF. The CDR3 region has the DNA TGCGCCAGCAGTCCCGGGGTCGACCAGCCTAGAGATGGGATCTACGAGCAGTACTTC.

This clonotype was seen a few times. The gene calls are TRBV20-1 and TRBJ1-5; 7 nucleotides line up with TRBD1. Germline V CDR1 and CDR2: DFQATT, SNEGSKA (reference sequence). CDR3 size: 12 residues. V lost 5 bases and J lost 7; bases outside the gene matches: 5. The CDR3 DNA follows: TGCAGTGCTGGTTCAGGGGGACAGCCCCAGCATTTT. Residues: CSAGSGGQPQHF.

J is TRBJ2-1 and V is TRBV6-5; D remains ambiguous. Germline V gives CDR1 MNHEY, CDR2 SVGAGI. With 4 bases removed from V and 12 bases from J, the gap between germline ends came to 10 bases. CDR3 length: 11 residues. The CDR3 here is CASSLAAVQFF. The CDR3 DNA sequence: TGTGCCAGCAGTTTGGCTGCGGTGCAGTTCTTC.

The chain combines TRBV28 with TRBJ1-2; TRBD1 agrees at 7 bases. The CDR3 has 14 residues. The germline gives CDR1 MDHEN, CDR2 SYDVKM. V gave up 4 bases and J gave up 7 bases; unmatched junction bases: 9. The CDR3 reads CASSSTPTGSGYTF. The CDR3 DNA reads TGTGCCAGCAGTTCCACCCCGACAGGGAGTGGCTACACCTTC.

The chain couples TRBV3-1 to TRBJ2-1, with 8 nucleotides matching TRBD2. Germline CDR1 is LGHDT and CDR2 is YNNKEL (reference sequence). The CDR3 sequence is 14 residues long. J was trimmed by 6 bases and V by 4 bases; bases with no gene match: 5. This chain's CDR3 is CASSRGSGANEQFF. The CDR3 DNA follows: TGTGCCAGCAGCCGGGGTAGCGGGGCCAATGAGCAGTTCTTC.